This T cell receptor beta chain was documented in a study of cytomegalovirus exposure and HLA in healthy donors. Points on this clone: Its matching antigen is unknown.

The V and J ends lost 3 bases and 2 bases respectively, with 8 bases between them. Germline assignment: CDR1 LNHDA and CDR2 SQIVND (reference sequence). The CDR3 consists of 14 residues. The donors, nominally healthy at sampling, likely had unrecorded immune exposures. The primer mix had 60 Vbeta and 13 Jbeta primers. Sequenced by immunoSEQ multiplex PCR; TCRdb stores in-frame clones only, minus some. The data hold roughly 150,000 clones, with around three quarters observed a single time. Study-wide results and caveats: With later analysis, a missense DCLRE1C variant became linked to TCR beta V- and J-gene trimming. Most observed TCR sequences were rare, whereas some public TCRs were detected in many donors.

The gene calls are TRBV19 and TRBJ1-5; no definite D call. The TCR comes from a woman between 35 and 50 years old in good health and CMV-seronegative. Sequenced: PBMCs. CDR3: CASSIEVGNQPQHF. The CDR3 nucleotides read TGTGCCAGTAGTATTGAGGTTGGCAATCAGCCCCAGCATTTT.